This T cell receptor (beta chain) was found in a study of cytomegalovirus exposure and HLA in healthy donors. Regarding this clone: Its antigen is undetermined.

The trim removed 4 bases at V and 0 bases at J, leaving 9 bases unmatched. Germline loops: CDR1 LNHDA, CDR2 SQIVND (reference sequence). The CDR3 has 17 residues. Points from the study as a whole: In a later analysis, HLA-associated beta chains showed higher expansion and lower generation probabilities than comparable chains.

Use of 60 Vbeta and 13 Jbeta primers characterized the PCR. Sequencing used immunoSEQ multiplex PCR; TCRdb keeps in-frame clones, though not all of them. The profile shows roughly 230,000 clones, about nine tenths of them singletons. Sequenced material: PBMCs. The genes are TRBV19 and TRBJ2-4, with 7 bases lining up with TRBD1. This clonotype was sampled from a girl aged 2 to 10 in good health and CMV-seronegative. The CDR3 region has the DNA TGTGCCAGTAGTACTCGGACAGGCGAGATAGCCAAAAACATTCAGTACTTC. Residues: CASSTRTGEIAKNIQYF. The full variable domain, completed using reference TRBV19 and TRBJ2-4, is DGGITQSPKYLFRKEGQNVTLSCEQNLNHDAMYWYRQDPGQGLRLIYYSQIVNDFQKGDIAEGYSVSREKKESFPLTVTSAQKNPTAFYLCASSTRTGEIAKNIQYFGAGTRLSVL.